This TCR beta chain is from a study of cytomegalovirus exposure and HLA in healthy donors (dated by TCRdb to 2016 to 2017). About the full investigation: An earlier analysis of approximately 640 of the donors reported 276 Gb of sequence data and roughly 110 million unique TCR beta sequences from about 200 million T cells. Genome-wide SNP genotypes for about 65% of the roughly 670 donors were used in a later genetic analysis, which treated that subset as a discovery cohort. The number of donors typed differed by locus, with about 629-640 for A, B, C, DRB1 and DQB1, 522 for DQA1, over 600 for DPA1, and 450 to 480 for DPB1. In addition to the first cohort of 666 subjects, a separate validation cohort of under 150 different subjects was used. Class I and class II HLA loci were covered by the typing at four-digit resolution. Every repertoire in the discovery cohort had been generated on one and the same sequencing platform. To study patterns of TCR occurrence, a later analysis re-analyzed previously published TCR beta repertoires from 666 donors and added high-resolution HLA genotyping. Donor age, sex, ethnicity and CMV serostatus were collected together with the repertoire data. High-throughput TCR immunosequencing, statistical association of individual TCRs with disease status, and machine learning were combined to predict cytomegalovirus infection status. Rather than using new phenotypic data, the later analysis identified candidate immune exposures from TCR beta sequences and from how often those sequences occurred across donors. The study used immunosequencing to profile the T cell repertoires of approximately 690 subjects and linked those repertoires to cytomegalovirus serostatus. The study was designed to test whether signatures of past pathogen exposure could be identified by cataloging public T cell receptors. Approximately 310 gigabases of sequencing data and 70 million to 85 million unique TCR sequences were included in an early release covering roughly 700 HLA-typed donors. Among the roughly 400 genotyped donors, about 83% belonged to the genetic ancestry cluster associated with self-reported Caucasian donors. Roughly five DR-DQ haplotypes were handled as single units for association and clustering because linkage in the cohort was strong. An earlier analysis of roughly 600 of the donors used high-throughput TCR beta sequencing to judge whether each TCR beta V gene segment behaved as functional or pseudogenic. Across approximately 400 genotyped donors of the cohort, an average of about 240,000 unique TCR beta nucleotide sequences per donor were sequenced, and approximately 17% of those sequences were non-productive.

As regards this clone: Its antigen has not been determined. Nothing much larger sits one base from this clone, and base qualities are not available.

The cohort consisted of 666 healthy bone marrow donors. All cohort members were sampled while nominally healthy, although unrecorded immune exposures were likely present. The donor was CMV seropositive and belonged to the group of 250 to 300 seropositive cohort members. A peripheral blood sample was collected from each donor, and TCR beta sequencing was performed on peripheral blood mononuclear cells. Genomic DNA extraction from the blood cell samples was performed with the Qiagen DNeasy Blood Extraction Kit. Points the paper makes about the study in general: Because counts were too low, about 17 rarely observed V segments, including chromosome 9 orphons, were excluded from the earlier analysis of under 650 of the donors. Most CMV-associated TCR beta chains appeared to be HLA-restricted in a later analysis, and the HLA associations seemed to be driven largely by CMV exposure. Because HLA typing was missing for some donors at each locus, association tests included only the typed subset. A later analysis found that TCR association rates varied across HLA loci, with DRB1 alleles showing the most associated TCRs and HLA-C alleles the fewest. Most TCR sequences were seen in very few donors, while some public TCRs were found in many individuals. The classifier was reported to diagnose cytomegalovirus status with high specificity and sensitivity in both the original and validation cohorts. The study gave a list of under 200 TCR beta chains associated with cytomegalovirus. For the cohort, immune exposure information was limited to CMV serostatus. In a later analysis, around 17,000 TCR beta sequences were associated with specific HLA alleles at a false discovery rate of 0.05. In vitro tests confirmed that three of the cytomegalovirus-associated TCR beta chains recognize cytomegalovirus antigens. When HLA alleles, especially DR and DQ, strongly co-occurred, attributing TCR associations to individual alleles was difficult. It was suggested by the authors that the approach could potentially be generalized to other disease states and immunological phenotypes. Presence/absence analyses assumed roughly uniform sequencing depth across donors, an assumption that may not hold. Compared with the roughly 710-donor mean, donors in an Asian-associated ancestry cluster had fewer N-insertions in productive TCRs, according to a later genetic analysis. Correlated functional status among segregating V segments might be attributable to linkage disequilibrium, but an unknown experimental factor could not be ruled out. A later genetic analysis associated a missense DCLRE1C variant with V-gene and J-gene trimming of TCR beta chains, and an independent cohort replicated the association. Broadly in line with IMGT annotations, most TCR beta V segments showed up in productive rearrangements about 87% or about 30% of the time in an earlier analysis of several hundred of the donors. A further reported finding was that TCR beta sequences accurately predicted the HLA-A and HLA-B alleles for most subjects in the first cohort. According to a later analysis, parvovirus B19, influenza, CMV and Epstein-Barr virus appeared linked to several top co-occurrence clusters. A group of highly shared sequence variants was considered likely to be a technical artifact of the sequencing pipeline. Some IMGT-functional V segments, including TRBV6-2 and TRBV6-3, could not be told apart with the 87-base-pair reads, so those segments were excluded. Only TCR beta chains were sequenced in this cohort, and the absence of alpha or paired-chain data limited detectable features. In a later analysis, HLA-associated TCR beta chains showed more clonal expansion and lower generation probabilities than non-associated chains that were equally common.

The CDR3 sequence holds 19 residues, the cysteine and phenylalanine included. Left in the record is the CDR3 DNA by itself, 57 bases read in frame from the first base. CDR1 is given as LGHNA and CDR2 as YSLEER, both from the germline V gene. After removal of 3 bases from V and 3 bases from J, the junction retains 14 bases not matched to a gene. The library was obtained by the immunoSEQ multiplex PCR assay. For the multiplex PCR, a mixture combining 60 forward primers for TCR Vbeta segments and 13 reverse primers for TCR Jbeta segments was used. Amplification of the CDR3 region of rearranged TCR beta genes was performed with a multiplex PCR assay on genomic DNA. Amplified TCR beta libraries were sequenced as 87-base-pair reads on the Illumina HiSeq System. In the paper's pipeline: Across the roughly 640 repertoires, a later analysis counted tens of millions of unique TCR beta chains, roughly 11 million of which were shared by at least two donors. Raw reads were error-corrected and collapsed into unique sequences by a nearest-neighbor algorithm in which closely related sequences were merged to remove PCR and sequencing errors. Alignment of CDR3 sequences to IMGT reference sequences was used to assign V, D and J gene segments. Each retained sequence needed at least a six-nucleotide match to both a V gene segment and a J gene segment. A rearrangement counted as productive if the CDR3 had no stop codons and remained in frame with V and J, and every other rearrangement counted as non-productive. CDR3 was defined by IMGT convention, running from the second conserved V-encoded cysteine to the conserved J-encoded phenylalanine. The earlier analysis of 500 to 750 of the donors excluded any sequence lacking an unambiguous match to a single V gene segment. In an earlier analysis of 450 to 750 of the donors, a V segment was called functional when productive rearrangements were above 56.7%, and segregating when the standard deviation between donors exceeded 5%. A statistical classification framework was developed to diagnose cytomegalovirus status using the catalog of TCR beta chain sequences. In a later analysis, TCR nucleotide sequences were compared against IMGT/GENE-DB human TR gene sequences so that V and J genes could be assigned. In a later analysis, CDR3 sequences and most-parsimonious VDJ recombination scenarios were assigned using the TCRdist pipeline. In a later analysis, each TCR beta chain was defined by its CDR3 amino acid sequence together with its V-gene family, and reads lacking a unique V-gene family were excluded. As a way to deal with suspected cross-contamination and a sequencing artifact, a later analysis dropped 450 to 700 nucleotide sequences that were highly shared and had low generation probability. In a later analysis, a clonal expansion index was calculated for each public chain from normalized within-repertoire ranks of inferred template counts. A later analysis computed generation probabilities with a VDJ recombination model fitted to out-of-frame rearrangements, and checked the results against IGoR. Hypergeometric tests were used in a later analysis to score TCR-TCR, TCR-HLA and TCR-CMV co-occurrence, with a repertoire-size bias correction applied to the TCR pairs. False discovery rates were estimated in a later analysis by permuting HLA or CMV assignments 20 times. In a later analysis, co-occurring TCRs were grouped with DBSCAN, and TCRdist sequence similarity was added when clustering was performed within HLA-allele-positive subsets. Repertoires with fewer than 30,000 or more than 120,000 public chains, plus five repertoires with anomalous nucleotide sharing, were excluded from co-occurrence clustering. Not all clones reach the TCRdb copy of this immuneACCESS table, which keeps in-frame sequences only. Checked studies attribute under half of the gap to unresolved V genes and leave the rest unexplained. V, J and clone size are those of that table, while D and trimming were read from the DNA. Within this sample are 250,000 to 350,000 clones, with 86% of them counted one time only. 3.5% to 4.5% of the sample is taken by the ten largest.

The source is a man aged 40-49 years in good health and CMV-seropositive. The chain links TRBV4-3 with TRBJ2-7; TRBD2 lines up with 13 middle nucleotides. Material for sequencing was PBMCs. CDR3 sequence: CASSQGETSGRNRYYEQYF. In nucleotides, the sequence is TGCGCCAGCAGCCAGGGGGAGACTAGCGGGAGGAATAGATACTACGAGCAGTACTTC.